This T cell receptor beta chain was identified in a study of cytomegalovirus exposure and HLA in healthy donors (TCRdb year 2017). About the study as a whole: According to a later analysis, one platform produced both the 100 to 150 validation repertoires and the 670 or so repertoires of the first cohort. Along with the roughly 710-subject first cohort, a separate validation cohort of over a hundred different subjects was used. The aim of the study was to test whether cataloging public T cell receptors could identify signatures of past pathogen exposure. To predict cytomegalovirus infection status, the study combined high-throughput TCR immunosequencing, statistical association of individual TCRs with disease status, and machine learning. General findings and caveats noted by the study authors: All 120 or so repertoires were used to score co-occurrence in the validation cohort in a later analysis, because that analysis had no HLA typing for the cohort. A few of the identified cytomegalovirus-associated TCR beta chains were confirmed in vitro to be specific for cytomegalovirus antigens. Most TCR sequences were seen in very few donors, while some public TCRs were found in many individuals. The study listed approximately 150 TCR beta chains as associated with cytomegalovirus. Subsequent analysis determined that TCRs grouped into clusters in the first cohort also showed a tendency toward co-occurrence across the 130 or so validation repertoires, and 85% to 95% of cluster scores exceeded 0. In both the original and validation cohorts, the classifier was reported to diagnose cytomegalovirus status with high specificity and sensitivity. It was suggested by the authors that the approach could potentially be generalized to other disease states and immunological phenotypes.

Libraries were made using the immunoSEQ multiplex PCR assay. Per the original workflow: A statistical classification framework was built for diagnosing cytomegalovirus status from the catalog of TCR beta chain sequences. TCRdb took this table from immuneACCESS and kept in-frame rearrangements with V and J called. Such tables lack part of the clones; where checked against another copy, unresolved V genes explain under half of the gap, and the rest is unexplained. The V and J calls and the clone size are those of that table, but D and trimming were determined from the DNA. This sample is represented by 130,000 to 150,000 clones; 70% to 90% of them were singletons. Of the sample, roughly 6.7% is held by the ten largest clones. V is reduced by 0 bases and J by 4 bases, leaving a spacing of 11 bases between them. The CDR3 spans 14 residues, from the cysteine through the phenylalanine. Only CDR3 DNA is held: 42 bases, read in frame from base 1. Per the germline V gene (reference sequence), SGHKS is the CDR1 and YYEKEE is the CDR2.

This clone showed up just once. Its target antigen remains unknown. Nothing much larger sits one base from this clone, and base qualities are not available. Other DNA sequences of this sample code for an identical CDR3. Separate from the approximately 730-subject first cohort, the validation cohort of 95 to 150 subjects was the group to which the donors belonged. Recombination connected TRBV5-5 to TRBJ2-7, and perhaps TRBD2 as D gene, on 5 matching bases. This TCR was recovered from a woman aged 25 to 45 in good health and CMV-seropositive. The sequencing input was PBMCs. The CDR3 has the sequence CASSLGGVGYEQYF. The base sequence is TGTGCCAGCAGCTTGGGGGGAGTCGGGTACGAGCAGTACTTC.